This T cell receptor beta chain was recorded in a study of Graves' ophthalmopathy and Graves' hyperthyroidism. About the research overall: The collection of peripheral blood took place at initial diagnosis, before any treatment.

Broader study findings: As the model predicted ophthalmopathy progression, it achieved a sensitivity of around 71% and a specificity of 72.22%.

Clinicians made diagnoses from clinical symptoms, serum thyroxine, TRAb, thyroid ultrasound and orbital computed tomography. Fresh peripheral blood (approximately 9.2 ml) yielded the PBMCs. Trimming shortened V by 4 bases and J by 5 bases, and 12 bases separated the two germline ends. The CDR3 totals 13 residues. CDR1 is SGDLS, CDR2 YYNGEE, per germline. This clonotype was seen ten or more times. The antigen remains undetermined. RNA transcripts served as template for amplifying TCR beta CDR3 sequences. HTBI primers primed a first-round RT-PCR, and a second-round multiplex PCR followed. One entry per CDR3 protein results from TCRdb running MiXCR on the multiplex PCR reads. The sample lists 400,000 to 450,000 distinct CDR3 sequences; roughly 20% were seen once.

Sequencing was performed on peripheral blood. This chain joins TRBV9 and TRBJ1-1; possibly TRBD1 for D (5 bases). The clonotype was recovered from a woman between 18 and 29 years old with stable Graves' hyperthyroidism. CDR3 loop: CASSRRDWTEAFF. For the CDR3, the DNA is TGTGCCAGCAGCCGCAGGGATTGGACTGAAGCTTTCTTT.